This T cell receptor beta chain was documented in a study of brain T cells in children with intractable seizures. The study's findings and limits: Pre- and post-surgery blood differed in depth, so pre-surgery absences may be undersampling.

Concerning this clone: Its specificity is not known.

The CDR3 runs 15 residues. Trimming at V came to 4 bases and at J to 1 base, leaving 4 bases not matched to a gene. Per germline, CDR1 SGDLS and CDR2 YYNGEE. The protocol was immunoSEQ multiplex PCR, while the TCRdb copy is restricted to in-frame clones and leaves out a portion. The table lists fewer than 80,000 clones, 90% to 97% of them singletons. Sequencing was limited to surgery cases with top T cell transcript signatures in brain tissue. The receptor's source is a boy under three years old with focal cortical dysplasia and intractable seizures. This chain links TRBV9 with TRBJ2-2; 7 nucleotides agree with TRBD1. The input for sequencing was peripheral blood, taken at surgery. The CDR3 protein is CASSPRTGNTGELFF. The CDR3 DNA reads TGTGCCAGCAGCCCCCGGACAGGGAACACCGGGGAGCTGTTTTTT.